This T cell receptor beta chain emerged from a study of T cell changes during pregnancy in multiple sclerosis. The CDR3 is 14 residues long. Germline V gene data show CDR1 as LNHDA and CDR2 as SQIVND (reference sequence). Unmatched junction bases numbered 7, after V lost 3 bases and J lost 5 bases. Generated by immunoSEQ multiplex PCR, the TCRdb table keeps only in-frame clones and is missing some. The sample lists about 70,000 clones, approximately 94% occurring once. The chain links TRBV19 to TRBJ2-7; 7 bases align to TRBD2. The receptor was derived from a female donor with multiple sclerosis, enrolled in a pregnancy study. Sequencing used peripheral blood, obtained in the third trimester of pregnancy. The CDR3 coding sequence is TGTGCCAGTAGTATGGGAGGGACTGGTAACGAGCAGTACTTC. Encoded protein: CASSMGGTGNEQYF.